This entry concerns a single T cell receptor beta chain. Its target is not known. The sample is drawn from a study of shared clonotypes between healthy human individuals. Study as a whole: With ages of 18 to 49, the donors were a couple of women and three men. Study findings and constraints: Only blood was sampled; tissue repertoires likely differ. Unshared clonotypes carried lower generation probabilities than those common to all four donors.

TCRdb keeps only in-frame clones here, not all; method: immunoSEQ multiplex PCR. The table includes around 2.5 million clones, roughly 93% detected once. Researchers partitioned CD4+ cells into CD45RA+ naive and CD45RA-negative memory subsets. Germline V gene lookup returns CDR1 LNHDA and CDR2 SQIVND (reference sequence). The V and J ends lost 1 base and 4 bases respectively, with 10 bases between them. The CDR3 totals 14 residues. This clonotype was sampled from a young man in good health. Some clones in this sample may be carry-over from other donors' samples. V is TRBV19 and J is TRBJ1-1; perhaps TRBD1 as D (5 bases). The sequencing input was naive CD4+ T cells from PBMCs. As to subset: CD45RA+ positively selected. For the CDR3, the DNA is TGTGCCAGTAGTATAGTTCAGGGAACCACTGAAGCTTTCTTT. Protein product: CASSIVQGTTEAFF.